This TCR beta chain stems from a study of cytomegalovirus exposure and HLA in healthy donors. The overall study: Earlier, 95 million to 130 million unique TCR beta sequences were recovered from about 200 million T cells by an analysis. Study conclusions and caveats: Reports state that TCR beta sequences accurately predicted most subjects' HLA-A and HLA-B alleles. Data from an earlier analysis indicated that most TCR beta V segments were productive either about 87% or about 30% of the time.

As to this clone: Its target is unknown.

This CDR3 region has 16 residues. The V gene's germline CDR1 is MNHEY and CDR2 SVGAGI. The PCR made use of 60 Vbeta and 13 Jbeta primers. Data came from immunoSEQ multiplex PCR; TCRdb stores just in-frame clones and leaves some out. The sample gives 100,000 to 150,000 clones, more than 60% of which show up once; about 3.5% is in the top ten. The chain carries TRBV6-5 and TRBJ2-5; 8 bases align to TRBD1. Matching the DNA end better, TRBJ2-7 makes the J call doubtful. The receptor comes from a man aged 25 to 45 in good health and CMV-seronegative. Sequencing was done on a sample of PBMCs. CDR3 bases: TGTGCCAGCAGTTCCATGGGGCAGGGGGCGTCCTACGAGCAGTACTTC. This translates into CASSSMGQGASYEQYF.